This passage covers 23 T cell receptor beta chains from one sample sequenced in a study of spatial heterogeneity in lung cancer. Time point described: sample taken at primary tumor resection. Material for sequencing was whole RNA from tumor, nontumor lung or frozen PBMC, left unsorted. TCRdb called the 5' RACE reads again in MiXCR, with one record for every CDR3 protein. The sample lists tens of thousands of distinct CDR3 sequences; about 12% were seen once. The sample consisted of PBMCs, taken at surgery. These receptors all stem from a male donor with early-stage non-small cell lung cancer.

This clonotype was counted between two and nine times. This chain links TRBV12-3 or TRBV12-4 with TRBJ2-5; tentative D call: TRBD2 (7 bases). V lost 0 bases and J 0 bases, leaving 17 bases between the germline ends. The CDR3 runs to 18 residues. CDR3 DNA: TGTGCCAGCAGTTTAGCCCCCGGGGCGGGGGCGTACCAAGAGACCCAGTACTTC. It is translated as CASSLAPGAGAYQETQYF.

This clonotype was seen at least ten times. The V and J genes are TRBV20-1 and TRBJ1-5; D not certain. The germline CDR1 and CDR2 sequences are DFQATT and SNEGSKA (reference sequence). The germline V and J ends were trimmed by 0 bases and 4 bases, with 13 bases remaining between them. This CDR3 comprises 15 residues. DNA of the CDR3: TGCAGTGCTAGAGATGATGGGCAGATTAATCAGCCCCAGCATTTT. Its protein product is CSARDDGQINQPQHF.

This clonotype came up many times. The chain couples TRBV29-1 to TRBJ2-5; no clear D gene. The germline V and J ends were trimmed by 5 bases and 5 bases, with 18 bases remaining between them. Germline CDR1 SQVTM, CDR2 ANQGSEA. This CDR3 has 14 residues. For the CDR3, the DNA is TGCAGCGTTCAGAAGGGCTCTTCCACGGAGACCCAGTACTTC. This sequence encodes CSVQKGSSTETQYF. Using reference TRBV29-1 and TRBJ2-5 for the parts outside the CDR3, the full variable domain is SAVISQKPSRDICQRGTSLTIQCQVDSQVTMMFWYRQQPGQSLTLIATANQGSEATYESGFVIDKFPISRPNLTFSTLTVSNMSPEDSSIYLCSVQKGSSTETQYFGPGTRLLVL.

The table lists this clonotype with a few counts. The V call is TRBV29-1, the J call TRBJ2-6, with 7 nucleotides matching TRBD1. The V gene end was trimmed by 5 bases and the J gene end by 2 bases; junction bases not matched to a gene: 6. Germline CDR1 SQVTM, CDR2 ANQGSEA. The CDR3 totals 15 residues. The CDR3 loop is CSVLLDRPGANVLTF. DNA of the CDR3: TGCAGCGTTTTATTGGACAGGCCTGGGGCCAACGTCCTGACTTTC.

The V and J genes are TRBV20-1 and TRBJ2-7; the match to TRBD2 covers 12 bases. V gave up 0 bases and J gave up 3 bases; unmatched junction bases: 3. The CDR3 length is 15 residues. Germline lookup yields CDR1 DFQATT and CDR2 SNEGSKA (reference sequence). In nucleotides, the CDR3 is TGCAGTGCTAGAGATCGGACTAGCGGGAACTACGAGCAGTACTTC. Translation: CSARDRTSGNYEQYF.

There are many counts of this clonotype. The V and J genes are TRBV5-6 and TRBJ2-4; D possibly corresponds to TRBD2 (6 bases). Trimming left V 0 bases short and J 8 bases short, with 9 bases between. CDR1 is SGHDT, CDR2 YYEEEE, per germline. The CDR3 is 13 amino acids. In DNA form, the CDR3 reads TGTGCCAGCAGCTTGGCGGGGGTGGACATTCAGTACTTC. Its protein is CASSLAGVDIQYF.

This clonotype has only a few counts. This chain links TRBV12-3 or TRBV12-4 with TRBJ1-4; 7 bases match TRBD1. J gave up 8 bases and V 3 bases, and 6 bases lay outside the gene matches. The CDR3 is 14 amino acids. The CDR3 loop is CASSFWQGEEKLFF. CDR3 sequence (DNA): TGTGCCAGCAGTTTCTGGCAGGGGGAGGAAAAACTGTTTTTT.

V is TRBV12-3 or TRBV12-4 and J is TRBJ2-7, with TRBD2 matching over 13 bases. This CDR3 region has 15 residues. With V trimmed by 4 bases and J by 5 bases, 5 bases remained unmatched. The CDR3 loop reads CASSWTSGSPDEQYF. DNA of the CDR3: TGTGCCAGCAGTTGGACTAGCGGGAGTCCGGACGAGCAGTACTTC.

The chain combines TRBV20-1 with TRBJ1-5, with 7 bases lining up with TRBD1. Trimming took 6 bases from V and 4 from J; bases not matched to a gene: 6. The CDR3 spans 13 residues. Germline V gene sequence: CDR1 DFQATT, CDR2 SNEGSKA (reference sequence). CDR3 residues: CSAHGTVNQPQHF. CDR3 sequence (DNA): TGCAGTGCCCACGGGACAGTTAATCAGCCCCAGCATTTT.

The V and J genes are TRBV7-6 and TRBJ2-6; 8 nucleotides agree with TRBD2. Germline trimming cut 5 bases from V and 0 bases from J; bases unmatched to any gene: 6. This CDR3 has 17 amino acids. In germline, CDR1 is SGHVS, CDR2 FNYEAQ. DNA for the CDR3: TGTGCCAGCAGCGTAAGAGGGACTAGCTCTGGGGCCAACGTCCTGACTTTC. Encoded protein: CASSVRGTSSGANVLTF.

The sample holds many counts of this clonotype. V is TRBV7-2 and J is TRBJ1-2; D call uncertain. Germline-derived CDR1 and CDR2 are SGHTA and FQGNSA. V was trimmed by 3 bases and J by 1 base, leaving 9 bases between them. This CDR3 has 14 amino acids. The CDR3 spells CASSFTGSNYGYTF. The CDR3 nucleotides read TGTGCCAGCAGCTTCACCGGAAGTAACTATGGCTACACCTTC.

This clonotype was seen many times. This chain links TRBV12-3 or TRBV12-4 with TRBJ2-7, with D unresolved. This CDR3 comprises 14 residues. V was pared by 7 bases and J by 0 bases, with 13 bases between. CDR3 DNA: TGTGCCAGCACCGCCCTAGAGAGCTCCTACGAGCAGTACTTC. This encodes CASTALESSYEQYF.

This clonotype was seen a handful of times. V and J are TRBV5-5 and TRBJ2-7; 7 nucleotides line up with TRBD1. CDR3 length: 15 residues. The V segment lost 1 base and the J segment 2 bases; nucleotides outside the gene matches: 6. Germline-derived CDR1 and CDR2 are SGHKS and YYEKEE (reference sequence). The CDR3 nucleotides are TGTGCCAGCAGCTTGCTGGGGACAGAGACCTACGAGCAGTACTTC. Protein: CASSLLGTETYEQYF.

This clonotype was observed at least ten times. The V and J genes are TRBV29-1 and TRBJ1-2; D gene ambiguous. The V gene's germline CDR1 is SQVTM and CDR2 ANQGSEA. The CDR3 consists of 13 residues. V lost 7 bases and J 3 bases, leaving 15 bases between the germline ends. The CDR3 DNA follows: TGCAGCGCTAGTGAGGGTAAAGACTATGGCTACACCTTC. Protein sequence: CSASEGKDYGYTF.

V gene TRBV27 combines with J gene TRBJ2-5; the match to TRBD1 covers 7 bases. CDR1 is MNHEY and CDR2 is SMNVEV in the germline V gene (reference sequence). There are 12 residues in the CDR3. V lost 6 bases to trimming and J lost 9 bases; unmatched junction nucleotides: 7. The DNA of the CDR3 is TGTGCCAGCAGCCAAACACAGGGGCCCCAGTACTTC. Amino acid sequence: CASSQTQGPQYF.

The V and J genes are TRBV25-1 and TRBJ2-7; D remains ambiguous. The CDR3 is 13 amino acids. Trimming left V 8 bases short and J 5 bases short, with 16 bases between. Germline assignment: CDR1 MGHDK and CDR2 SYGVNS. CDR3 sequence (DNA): TGTGCCAGCCTACTGGAAAGGTTCCACGAGCAGTACTTC. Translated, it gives CASLLERFHEQYF.

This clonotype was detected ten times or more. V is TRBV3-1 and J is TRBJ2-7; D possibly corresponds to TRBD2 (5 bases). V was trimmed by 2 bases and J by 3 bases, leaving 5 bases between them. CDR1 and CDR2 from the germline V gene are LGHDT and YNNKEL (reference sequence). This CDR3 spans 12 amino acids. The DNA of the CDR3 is TGTGCCAGCAGCCAAAGCGGCTACGAGCAGTACTTC. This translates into CASSQSGYEQYF.

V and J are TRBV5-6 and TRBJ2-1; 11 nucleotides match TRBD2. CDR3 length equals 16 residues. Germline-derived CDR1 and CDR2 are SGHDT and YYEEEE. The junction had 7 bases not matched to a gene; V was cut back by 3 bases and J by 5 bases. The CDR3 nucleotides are TGTGCCAGCAGCTGGTGGACGGGACTAGCGGACAATGAGCAGTTCTTC. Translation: CASSWWTGLADNEQFF.

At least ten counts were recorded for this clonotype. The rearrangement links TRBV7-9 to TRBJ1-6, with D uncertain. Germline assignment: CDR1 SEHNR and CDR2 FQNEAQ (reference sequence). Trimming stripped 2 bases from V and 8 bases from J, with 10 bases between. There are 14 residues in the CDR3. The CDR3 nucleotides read TGTGCCAGCAGCTTACTGTTTGGGGATTCACCCCTCCACTTT. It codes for CASSLLFGDSPLHF.

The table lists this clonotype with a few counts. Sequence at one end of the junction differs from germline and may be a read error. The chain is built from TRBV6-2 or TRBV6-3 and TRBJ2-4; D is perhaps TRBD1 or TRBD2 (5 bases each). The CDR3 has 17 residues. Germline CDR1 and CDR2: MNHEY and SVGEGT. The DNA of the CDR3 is TGTGCCCGCAGGCCGATCGAGCGGACACTAGCCAAAAACATTCAGTACTTC. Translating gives CARRPIERTLAKNIQYF.

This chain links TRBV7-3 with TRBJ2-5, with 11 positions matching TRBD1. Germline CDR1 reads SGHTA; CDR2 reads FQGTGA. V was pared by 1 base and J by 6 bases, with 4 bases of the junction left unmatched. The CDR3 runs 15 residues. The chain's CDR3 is CASSLRTGGSQTQYF. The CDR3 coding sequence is TGTGCCAGCAGCTTAAGGACAGGGGGCTCGCAGACCCAGTACTTC.

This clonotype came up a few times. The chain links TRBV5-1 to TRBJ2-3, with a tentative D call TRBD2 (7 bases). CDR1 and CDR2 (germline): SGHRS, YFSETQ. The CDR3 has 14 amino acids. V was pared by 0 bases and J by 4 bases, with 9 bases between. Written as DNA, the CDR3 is TGCGCCAGCAGCTTGGGCGGGGGCCCAGATACGCAGTATTTT. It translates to CASSLGGGPDTQYF.

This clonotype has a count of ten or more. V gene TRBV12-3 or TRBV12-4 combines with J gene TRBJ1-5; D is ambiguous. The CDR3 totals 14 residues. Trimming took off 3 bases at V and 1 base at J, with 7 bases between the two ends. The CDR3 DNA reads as TGTGCCAGCAGTTTGTCGGCGAGCAATCAGCCCCAGCATTTT. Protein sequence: CASSLSASNQPQHF.